Below, 14 T cell receptor beta chains from the same sample are listed, as sequenced in a study of T cell responses to AZD1222 COVID-19 vaccine (dated by TCRdb to the early 2020s). Libraries came from the immunoSEQ multiplex PCR assay. TCRdb limited this immuneACCESS table to in-frame rearrangements with V and J called. A share of clones is missing; checked studies link under half to unresolved V genes, and the rest is unexplained. A total of about 42,000 clones appear in this sample, about 91% of them only once. 20% to 25% of the sample comes from the top ten. In light of the paper, this sample's time point label describes: about 28 days (+/-7) after the second vaccine dose. The sample consisted of peripheral blood, taken 28 days after the second AZD1222 dose. The receptors derive from an adult who received the AZD1222 COVID-19 vaccine.

V is TRBV7-3 and J is TRBJ2-6; no clear D. The V gene's germline CDR1 is SGHTA and CDR2 FQGTGA. This CDR3 has 15 residues. The V gene lost 5 bases and the J gene lost 4 bases, with 12 bases spanning the gap. The CDR3 loop reads CASSQSGAGANVLTF. CDR3 coding DNA: TGTGCCAGCAGCCAATCGGGTGCAGGGGCCAACGTCCTGACTTTC.

The chain joins TRBV3-1 (or the pseudogene TRBV3-2) to TRBJ2-3; TRBD1 matches 9 bases. Germline V gene sequence: CDR1 LGHDT, CDR2 YNNKEL (reference sequence). The V gene end was trimmed by 0 bases and the J gene end by 4 bases; junction bases not matched to a gene: 11. CDR3 length: 18 amino acids. The CDR3 region is CASSQDLVGTGLADTQYF. In DNA, the CDR3 is TGTGCCAGCAGCCAAGATCTCGTCGGGACAGGGTTGGCAGATACGCAGTATTTT.

The V call is TRBV6-2 or TRBV6-3, the J call TRBJ2-1; D remains unclear. Per germline, CDR1 MNHEY and CDR2 SVGEGT. The CDR3 covers 20 residues. V was shortened by 0 bases and J by 0 bases, with 21 bases between the two germline ends. The CDR3 nucleotides read TGTGCCAGCAGTTACTCGATGCTCGGTTCTTCCGTAAGCTCCTACAATGAGCAGTTCTTC. It translates to CASSYSMLGSSVSSYNEQFF.

The chain uses TRBV10-3 and TRBJ2-3, with D possibly TRBD2 on 5 matching bases. Deletions cut 3 bases from V and 4 bases from J, with 14 bases between. CDR1 and CDR2 (germline): ENHRY, SYGVKD. The CDR3 is made up of 15 amino acids. As DNA, the CDR3 is TGTGCCATCAGTGATTCTCGGGGAGCGTCAGATACGCAGTATTTT. Its protein product is CAISDSRGASDTQYF.

This clone was detected a few times. The chain links TRBV6-2 or TRBV6-3 to TRBJ1-1, with 8 positions matching TRBD1. Germline assignment: CDR1 MNHEY and CDR2 SVGEGT. With 2 bases clipped from V and 6 bases from J, the junction kept 5 bases outside the gene matches. The CDR3 consists of 14 residues. Written as DNA, the CDR3 is TGTGCCAGCAGTTACGACAGGGGAATCGCTGAAGCTTTCTTT. It yields the protein CASSYDRGIAEAFF.

V is TRBV19 and J is TRBJ1-5, with D possibly TRBD1 on 5 matching bases. Germline CDR1 is LNHDA and CDR2 is SQIVND (reference sequence). Trimming cost V 8 bases and J 2 bases, with 10 bases left between them. The CDR3 runs 13 residues. CDR3 coding DNA: TGTGCCAGTCGGGGGTCGGGCAATCAGCCCCAGCATTTT. The encoded protein is CASRGSGNQPQHF. The full variable domain, with the rest looked up from reference TRBV19 and TRBJ1-5, is DGGITQSPKYLFRKEGQNVTLSCEQNLNHDAMYWYRQDPGQGLRLIYYSQIVNDFQKGDIAEGYSVSREKKESFPLTVTSAQKNPTAFYLCASRGSGNQPQHFGDGTRLSIL.

The chain combines TRBV19 with TRBJ1-3; D possibly corresponds to TRBD1 (6 bases). The V gene lost 6 bases and the J gene lost 4 bases, with 22 bases spanning the gap. Per the germline V gene, CDR1 is LNHDA and CDR2 is SQIVND (reference sequence). The CDR3 is made up of 17 amino acids. In nucleotides, the CDR3 is TGTGCCAGTAGGAGACGAAGCGGACAGACGGGGGGAAACACCATATATTTT. Residues: CASRRRSGQTGGNTIYF. Complete variable domain (other parts from reference TRBV19 and TRBJ1-3): DGGITQSPKYLFRKEGQNVTLSCEQNLNHDAMYWYRQDPGQGLRLIYYSQIVNDFQKGDIAEGYSVSREKKESFPLTVTSAQKNPTAFYLCASRRRSGQTGGNTIYFGEGSWLTVV.

The CDR3 DNA sequence: TGTGCCAGCAGCACCGGGACAGGGGGTACTTGGAGAACTGAAGCTTTCTTT. Translated: CASSTGTGGTWRTEAFF. The rearrangement joins TRBV5-6 to TRBJ1-1, with 11 positions matching TRBD1. With 4 bases clipped from V and 5 bases from J, the junction kept 13 bases outside the gene matches. The CDR3 length is 17 residues. Germline-derived CDR1 and CDR2 are SGHDT and YYEEEE.

This rearrangement joins TRBV6-2 or TRBV6-3 to TRBJ1-2, with TRBD1 as a possible D gene (5 bases). Trimming left V 6 bases short and J 4 bases short, with 9 bases between. The germline V gene has CDR1 MNHEY and CDR2 SVGEGT. The CDR3 runs 12 residues. DNA of the CDR3: TGTGCCAGCAGCAACGGGGCCTATGGCTACACCTTC. Amino acids: CASSNGAYGYTF.

The sample holds one count of this clone. This chain joins TRBV4-2 and TRBJ2-2, with 7 bases lining up with TRBD2. CDR3 length: 15 amino acids. Unmatched junction bases numbered 3, after V lost 0 bases and J lost 5 bases. Looked up from germline, CDR1 is LGHNA and CDR2 is YNFKEQ. For the CDR3, the DNA is TGTGCCAGCAGCCAAGACGGGGGGTGGACCGGGGAGCTGTTTTTT. Protein: CASSQDGGWTGELFF.

This clone was seen a handful of times. The J gene is TRBJ1-2, the V gene TRBV7-2, with D possibly TRBD1 on 6 matching bases. Trimming took 7 bases from V and 0 from J, leaving 15 bases between them. The length of the CDR3 is 15 residues. Germline-derived CDR1 and CDR2 are SGHTA and FQGNSA. As DNA, the CDR3 is TGTGCCAGCACCCAAAGGGGGGGGGCTAACTATGGCTACACCTTC. Its protein product is CASTQRGGANYGYTF.

V and J are TRBV30 and TRBJ1-5; 9 positions agree with TRBD1. The CDR3 runs to 18 residues. V gave up 2 bases and J gave up 4 bases; unmatched junction bases: 15. Germline V gene sequence: CDR1 GTSNPN, CDR2 SVGIG (reference sequence). The CDR3 loop is CAWSYRGHLWFGNQPQHF. The CDR3 DNA sequence: TGTGCCTGGAGTTACAGGGGGCATCTTTGGTTTGGAAATCAGCCCCAGCATTTT.

The chain employs TRBV29-1 and TRBJ2-5; D perhaps matches TRBD1 (6 bases). V shed 3 bases and J shed 5 bases, with 13 bases lying between them. Per the germline V gene, CDR1 is SQVTM and CDR2 is ANQGSEA. This CDR3 has 13 residues. CDR3 DNA: TGCAGCGTTGACTTGGGGGCAACGGAGACCCAGTACTTC. Translating it yields CSVDLGATETQYF.

The genes are TRBV19 and TRBJ2-3, with D possibly being TRBD1 (6 bases). V shed 7 bases and J shed 1 base, with 12 bases lying between them. CDR3 length: 14 residues. The germline V gene has CDR1 LNHDA and CDR2 SQIVND (reference sequence). The CDR3 here is CASTNRVRTDTQYF. In nucleotides, the CDR3 is TGTGCCAGTACCAACAGGGTCCGCACAGATACGCAGTATTTT.